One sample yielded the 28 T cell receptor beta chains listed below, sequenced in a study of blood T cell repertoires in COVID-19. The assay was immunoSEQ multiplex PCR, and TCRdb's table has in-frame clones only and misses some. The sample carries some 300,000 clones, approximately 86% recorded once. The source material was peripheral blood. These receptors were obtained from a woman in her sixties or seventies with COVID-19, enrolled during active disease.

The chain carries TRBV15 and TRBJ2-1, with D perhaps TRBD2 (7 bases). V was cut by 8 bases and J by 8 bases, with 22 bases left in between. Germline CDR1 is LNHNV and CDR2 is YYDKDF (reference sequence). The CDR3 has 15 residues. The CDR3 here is CATALPRGGPHEQFF. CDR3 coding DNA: TGTGCCACCGCCCTTCCGAGGGGGGGCCCGCATGAGCAGTTCTTC.

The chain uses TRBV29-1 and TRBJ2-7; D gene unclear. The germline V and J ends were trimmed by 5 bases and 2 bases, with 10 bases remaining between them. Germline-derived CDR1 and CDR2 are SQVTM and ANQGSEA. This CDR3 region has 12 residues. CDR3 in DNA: TGCAGCGTTACGGTGGTCACCTACGAGCAGTACTTC. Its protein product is CSVTVVTYEQYF.

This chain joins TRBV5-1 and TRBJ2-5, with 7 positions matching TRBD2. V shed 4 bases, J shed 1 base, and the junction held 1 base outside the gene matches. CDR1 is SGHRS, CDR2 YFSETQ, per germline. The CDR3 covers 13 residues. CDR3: CASSTSAQETQYF. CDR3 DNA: TGCGCCAGCAGCACTAGCGCCCAAGAGACCCAGTACTTC.

CDR3 in DNA: TGCGCCAGCAGCTTTCGGGGGGCCTTCACAGATACGCAGTATTTT. As protein: CASSFRGAFTDTQYF. This chain joins TRBV5-1 and TRBJ2-3; weak D call: TRBD2 (7 bases). Germline loops: CDR1 SGHRS, CDR2 YFSETQ. V lost 2 bases and J 2 bases, leaving 12 bases between the germline ends. This CDR3 is built from 15 residues.

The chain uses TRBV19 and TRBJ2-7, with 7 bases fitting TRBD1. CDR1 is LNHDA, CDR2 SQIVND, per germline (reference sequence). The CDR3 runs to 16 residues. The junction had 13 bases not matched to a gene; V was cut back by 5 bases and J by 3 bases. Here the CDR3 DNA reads TGTGCCAGTAGTTCCCCCCCGAGACAGGGAATCTACGAGCAGTACTTC. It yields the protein CASSSPPRQGIYEQYF.

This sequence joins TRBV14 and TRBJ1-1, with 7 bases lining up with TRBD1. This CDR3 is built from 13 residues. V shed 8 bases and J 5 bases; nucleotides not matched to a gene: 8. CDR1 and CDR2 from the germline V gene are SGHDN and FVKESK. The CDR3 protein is CASVGQVTTEAFF. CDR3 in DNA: TGTGCCAGCGTAGGACAGGTGACGACTGAAGCTTTCTTT.

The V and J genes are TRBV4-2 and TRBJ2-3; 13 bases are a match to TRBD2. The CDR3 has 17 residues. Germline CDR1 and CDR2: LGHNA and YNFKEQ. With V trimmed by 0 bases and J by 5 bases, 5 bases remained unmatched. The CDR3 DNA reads TGTGCCAGCAGCCAAGAAGCCGGGACTAGCGGGGAAGATACGCAGTATTTT. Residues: CASSQEAGTSGEDTQYF.

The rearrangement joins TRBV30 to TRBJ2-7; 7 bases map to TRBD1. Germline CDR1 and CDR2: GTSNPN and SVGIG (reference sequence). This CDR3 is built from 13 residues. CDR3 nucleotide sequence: TGTGCGTATCACTCCCAGGGGGTCTACGAGCAGTACTTC. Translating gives CAYHSQGVYEQYF.

The CDR3 sequence: CASSRGLGGSYEQYF. CDR3 sequence (DNA): TGTGCCAGCAGTCGGGGACTAGGGGGCTCCTACGAGCAGTACTTC. The chain couples TRBV27 to TRBJ2-7, with 8 bases matching TRBD2. Germline CDR1 MNHEY, CDR2 SMNVEV (reference sequence). V was pared by 5 bases and J by 0 bases, with 6 bases of the junction left unmatched. The CDR3 has 15 amino acids.

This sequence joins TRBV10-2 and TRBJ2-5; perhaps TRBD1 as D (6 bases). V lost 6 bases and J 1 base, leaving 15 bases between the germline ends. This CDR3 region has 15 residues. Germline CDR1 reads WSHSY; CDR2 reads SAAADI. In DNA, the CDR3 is TGCGCCAGCAGACAGGGTGGGGGCCCCCAAGAGACCCAGTACTTC. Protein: CASRQGGGPQETQYF.

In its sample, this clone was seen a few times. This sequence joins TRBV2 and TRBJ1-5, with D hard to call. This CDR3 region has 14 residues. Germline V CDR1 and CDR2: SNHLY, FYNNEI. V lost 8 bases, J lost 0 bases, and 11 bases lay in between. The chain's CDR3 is CASRGTHSNQPQHF. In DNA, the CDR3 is TGTGCCAGCCGCGGCACCCATAGCAATCAGCCCCAGCATTTT.

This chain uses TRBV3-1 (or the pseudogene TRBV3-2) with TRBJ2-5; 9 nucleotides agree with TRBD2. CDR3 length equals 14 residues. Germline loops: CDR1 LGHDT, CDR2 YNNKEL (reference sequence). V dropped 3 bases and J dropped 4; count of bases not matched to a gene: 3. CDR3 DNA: TGTGCCAGCAGCCACCCGCGGGAGGGAGAGACCCAGTACTTC. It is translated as CASSHPREGETQYF.

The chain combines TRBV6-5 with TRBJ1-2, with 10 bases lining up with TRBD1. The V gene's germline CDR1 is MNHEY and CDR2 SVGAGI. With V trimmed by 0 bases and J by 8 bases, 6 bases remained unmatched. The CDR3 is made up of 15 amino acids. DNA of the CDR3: TGTGCCAGCAGTTACTCGACAGGGGGCCTAGGCGGCTACACCTTC. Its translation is CASSYSTGGLGGYTF.

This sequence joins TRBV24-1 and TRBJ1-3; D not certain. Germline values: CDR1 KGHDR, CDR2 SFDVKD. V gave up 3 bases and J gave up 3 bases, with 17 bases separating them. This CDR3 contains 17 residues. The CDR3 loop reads CATSDGWSRGDGNTIYF. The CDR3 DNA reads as TGTGCCACCAGTGATGGGTGGTCCAGAGGAGATGGAAACACCATATATTTT.

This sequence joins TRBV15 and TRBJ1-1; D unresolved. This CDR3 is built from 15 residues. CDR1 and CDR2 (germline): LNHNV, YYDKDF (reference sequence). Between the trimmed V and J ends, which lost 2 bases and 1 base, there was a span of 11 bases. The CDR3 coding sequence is TGTGCCACCAGCAGACGGGGTGGAGCGAACACTGAAGCTTTCTTT. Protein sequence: CATSRRGGANTEAFF.

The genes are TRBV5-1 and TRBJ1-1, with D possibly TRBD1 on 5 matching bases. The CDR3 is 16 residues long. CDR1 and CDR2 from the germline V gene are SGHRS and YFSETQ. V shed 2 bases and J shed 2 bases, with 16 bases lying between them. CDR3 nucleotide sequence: TGCGCCAGCAGCTTTTCTTCGACAGCTATCAACACTGAAGCTTTCTTT. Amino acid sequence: CASSFSSTAINTEAFF.

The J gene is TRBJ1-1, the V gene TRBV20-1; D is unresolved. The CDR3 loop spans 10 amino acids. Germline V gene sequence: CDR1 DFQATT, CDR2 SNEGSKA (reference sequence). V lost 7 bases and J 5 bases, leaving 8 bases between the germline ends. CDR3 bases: TGCAGTGTTGCGGGGACTGAAGCTTTCTTT. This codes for CSVAGTEAFF.

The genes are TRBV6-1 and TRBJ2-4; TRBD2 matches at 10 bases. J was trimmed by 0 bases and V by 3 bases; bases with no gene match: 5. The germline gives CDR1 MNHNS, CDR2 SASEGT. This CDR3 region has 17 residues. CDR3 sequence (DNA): TGTGCCAGCAGTGACACAACTAGCGGGGTAGCCAAAAACATTCAGTACTTC. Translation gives CASSDTTSGVAKNIQYF.

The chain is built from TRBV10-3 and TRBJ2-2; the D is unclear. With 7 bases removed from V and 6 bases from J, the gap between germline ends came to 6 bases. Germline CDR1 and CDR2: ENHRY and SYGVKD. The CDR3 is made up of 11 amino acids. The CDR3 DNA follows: TGTGCCATCACTCGGGCCGGGGAGCTGTTTTTT. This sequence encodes CAITRAGELFF.

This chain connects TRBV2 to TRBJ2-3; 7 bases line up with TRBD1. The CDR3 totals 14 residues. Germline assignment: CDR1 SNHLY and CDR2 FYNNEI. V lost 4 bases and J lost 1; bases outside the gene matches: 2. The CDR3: CASSAGQGTDTQYF. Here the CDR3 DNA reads TGTGCCAGCAGTGCCGGACAGGGCACAGATACGCAGTATTTT.

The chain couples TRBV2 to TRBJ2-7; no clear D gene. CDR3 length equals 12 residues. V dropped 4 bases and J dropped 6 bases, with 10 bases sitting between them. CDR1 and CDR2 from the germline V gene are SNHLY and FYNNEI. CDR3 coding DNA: TGTGCCAGCAGTGGGAGAACCGCCGAGCAGTACTTC. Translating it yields CASSGRTAEQYF.

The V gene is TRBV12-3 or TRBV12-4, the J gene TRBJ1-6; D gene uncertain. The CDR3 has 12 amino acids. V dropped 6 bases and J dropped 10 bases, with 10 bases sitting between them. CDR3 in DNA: TGTGCCAGCAGGCAGCGGGGATCACCCCTCCACTTT. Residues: CASRQRGSPLHF.

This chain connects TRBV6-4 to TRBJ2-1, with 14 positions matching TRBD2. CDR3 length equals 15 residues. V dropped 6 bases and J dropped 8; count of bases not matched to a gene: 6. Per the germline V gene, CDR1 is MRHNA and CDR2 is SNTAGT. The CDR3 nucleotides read TGTGCCAGCAGCGTGACTAGCGGGGGGGCTGATGAGCAGTTCTTC. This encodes CASSVTSGGADEQFF.

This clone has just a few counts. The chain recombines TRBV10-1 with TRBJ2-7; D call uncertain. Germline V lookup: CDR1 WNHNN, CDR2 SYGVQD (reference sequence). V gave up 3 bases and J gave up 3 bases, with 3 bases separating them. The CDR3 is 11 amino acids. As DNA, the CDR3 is TGCGCCAGCAGTGACAGCTACGAGCAGTACTTC. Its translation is CASSDSYEQYF.

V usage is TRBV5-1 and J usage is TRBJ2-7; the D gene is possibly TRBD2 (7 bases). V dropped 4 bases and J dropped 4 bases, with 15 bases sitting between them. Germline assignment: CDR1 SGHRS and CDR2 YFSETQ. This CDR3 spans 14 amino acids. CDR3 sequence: CASSPGAGAYEQYF. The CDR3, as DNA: TGCGCCAGCAGCCCCGGGGCGGGGGCGTACGAGCAGTACTTC.

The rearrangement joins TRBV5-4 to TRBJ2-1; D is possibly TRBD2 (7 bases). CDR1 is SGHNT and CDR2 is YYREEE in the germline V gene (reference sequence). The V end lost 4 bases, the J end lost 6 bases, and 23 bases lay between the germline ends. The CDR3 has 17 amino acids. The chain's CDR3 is CASSPRMGGLPGNEQFF. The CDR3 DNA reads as TGTGCCAGCAGCCCAAGAATGGGGGGGCTCCCGGGCAATGAGCAGTTCTTC.

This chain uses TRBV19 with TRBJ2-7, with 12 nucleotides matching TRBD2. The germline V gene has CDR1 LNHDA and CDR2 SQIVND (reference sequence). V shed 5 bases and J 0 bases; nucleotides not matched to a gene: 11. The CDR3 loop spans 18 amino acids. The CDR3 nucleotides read TGTGCCAGTAGTCCCGGGCTAGCGGGGGGGCGGTCCTCCTACGAGCAGTACTTC. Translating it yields CASSPGLAGGRSSYEQYF.

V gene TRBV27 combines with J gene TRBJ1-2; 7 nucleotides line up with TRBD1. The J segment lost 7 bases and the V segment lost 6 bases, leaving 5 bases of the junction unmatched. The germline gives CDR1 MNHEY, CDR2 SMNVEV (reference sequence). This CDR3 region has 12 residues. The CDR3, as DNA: TGTGCCAGCAGGACTAGGACAGGTGGCTACACCTTC. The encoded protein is CASRTRTGGYTF.